This T cell receptor (beta chain) was recorded in a study of cytomegalovirus exposure and HLA in healthy donors. The assay was immunoSEQ multiplex PCR, and TCRdb's table has in-frame clones only and misses some. The sample includes 150,000 or so clones, about 90% of them seen just once. The CDR3 has 15 amino acids. Trimming took 5 bases from V and 4 from J; bases not matched to a gene: 8. Germline V CDR1 and CDR2: SGHVS, FNYEAQ. Sequencing used PBMCs. The chain joins TRBV7-6 to TRBJ2-7; 10 bases fit TRBD1. The source of this sequence is a woman between 25 and 40 years old in good health and CMV-seropositive. The CDR3 here is CASSRPRDRGYEQYF. DNA of the CDR3: TGTGCCAGCAGCCGACCTCGGGACAGGGGTTACGAGCAGTACTTC.